A single sample is the source of the 5 T cell receptor beta chains below, sequenced in a study of blood T cell repertoires in COVID-19. TCRdb keeps only in-frame clones here, not all; method: immunoSEQ multiplex PCR. The data hold 140,000 to 150,000 clones, with around 87% observed a single time. The sample comprised PBMCs or T cells enriched from blood (not recorded which). The receptors shown here come from a woman in her thirties with acute COVID-19.

This chain connects TRBV28 to TRBJ1-5; D is undetermined. V was shortened by 2 bases and J by 7 bases, with 6 bases between the two germline ends. This CDR3 has 12 amino acids. Per the germline V gene, CDR1 is MDHEN and CDR2 is SYDVKM. The CDR3 DNA sequence: TGTGCCAGCAGTTTAGCGGTCCAGCCCCAGCATTTT. Its protein is CASSLAVQPQHF.

CDR3 amino acids: CASSLPTGGENEQFF. CDR3 DNA sequence: TGTGCCAGCAGTTTACCAACAGGTGGGGAAAATGAGCAGTTCTTC. The chain is built from TRBV28 and TRBJ2-1; maybe TRBD1 (5 bases). This CDR3 comprises 15 residues. Per germline, CDR1 MDHEN and CDR2 SYDVKM. The V end was cut by 2 bases, the J end by 7 bases, with 15 bases between.

This clone has more than one count but fewer than ten. The chain joins TRBV6-5 to TRBJ1-2; 7 bases match TRBD1. Losses at the gene ends were 10 bases for V and 0 bases for J; bases not matched to a gene: 11. CDR1 is MNHEY and CDR2 is SVGAGI in the germline V gene. This CDR3 is 15 amino acids long. CDR3 region: CATHPQGEANYGYTF. CDR3 nucleotide sequence: TGTGCCACTCACCCGCAGGGGGAAGCTAACTATGGCTACACCTTC.

This clone was seen just once. The V call is TRBV7-2, the J call TRBJ2-5; TRBD1 matches 7 bases. Germline V gene sequence: CDR1 SGHTA, CDR2 FQGNSA. This CDR3 spans 14 amino acids. J gave up 5 bases and V 5 bases, and 8 bases lay outside the gene matches. In nucleotides, the CDR3 is TGTGCCAGCAGCCTACGACAGGGTAGTGAGACCCAGTACTTC. This codes for CASSLRQGSETQYF.

The chain has TRBV9 and TRBJ1-2; 7 bases match TRBD1. The germline V gene encodes CDR1 SGDLS and CDR2 YYNGEE. The ends lost 4 bases at V and 3 bases at J; junction bases unmatched: 6. The CDR3 totals 14 residues. CDR3 amino acids: CASSPRTGDYGYTF. DNA for the CDR3: TGTGCCAGCAGCCCACGGACAGGAGACTATGGCTACACCTTC.